This T cell receptor beta chain is drawn from a study of blood T cell repertoires in COVID-19. With 5 bases clipped from V and 2 bases from J, the junction kept 5 bases outside the gene matches. The germline gives CDR1 SQVTM, CDR2 ANQGSEA. The CDR3 extends over 13 amino acids. The authors' processing: Nucleated cell counts were estimated from reference gene primer amplification. Assay: immunoSEQ multiplex PCR; the TCRdb copy retains only in-frame clones and omits some. D and trimming were read from the DNA, whereas the V and J calls and clone size are those reported in that table. This sample has under 150,000 clones; over 70% occur once, and the top ten carry approximately 8.6%.

This clonotype originated in a man between 45 and 60 years old with active or convalescent COVID-19. The sequencing sample was made of peripheral blood. The chain uses TRBV29-1 and TRBJ2-7; 8 nucleotides line up with TRBD2. CDR3 in amino acids: CSVLSGATYEQYF. In nucleotides, the CDR3 is TGCAGCGTTCTTAGCGGGGCTACCTACGAGCAGTACTTC.